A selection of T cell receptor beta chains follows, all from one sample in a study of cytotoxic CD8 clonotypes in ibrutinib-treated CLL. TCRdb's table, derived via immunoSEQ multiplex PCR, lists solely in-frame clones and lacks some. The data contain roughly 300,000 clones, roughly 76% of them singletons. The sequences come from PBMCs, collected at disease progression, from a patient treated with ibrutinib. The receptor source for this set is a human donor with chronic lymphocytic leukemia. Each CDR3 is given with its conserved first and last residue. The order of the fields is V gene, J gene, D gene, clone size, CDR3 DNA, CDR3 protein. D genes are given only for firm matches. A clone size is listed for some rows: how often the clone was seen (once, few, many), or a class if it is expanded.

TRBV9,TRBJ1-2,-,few,TGTGCCAGCAGCCGAAGCGCCTATGGCTACACCTTC,CASSRSAYGYTF
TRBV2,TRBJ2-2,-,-,TGTGCCAGCAGTGAAGGGCTATTTGGAGGGGAGCTGTTTTTT,CASSEGLFGGELFF
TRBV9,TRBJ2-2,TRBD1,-,TGTGCCAGCAGCGCGGGACAGGGGGCGCACGGGGAGCTGTTTTTT,CASSAGQGAHGELFF
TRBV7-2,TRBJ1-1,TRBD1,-,TGTGCCAGCAGCCCAGGACAGGCTAGAGTCACTGAAGCTTTCTTT,CASSPGQARVTEAFF
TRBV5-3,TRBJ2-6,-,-,TGTGCCAGAAGCTTCAGGGACTCTGGGGCCAACGTCCTGACTTTC,CARSFRDSGANVLTF
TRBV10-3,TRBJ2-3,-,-,TGTGCCATCAGGCGAGGGGCAAGCACAGATACGCAGTATTTT,CAIRRGASTDTQYF
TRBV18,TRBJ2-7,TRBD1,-,TGTGCCAGCTCGCCTAGACAGGGGTCGGGCGAGCAGTACTTC,CASSPRQGSGEQYF
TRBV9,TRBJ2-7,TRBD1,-,TGTGCCAGCAGCAACCGGGACAGGGGGTCCTACGAGCAGTACTTC,CASSNRDRGSYEQYF
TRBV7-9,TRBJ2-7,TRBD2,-,TGTGCCAGCAGCCCCCGGAACCCAGGGCTAGCGGAGTACGAGCAGTACTTC,CASSPRNPGLAEYEQYF
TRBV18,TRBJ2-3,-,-,TGTGCCAGCACCAAAAGCGGCGGTGGCACAGATACGCAGTATTTT,CASTKSGGGTDTQYF
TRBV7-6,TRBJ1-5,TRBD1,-,TGTGCCAGCAGCTTAGAGGCAGGGGGCGGCGATCAGCCCCAGCATTTT,CASSLEAGGGDQPQHF
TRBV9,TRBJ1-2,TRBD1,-,TGTGCCAGCAGCAGCCTAGGCAGGGGGTTTAATGGCTACACCTTC,CASSSLGRGFNGYTF
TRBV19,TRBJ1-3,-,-,TGTGCCAGTAGTATAGATCACGGGAACACCATATATTTT,CASSIDHGNTIYF
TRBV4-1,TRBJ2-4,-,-,TGCGCCAGCAGCCAGGCGGCTATTGTTCCTATTCAGTACTTC,CASSQAAIVPIQYF
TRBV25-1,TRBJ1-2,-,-,TGTGCCAGCAGTGATGGCCTGGCAGGGGAAGGGAACTATGGCTACACCTTC,CASSDGLAGEGNYGYTF
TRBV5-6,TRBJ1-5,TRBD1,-,TGTGCCAGCAGCGGGGGGACAGGGGGCTTTGGTCAGCCCCAGCATTTT,CASSGGTGGFGQPQHF
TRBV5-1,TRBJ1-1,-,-,TGCGCCAGCAGCTTGGACCGCAGGGAAGCTTTCTTT,CASSLDRREAFF
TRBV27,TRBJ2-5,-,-,TGTGCCAGCAGTAGGCGAGGGGGCCAAGAGACCCAGTACTTC,CASSRRGGQETQYF
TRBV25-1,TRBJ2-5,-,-,TGTGCCAGCAGTGAATTTCTTATGCGGGGACACCAAGAGACCCAGTACTTC,CASSEFLMRGHQETQYF
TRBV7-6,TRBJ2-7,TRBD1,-,TGTGCCAGCAGCGTCGGACAGGGGGCCTACGAGCAGTACTTC,CASSVGQGAYEQYF
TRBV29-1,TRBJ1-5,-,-,TGCAGCGTCGCGCAGGGTCGGGGTCAGCCCCAGCATTTT,CSVAQGRGQPQHF
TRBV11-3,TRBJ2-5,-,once,TGTGCCAGCAGGGGCAGGGATCAAGAGACCCAGTACTTC,CASRGRDQETQYF
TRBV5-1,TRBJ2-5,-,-,TGCGCCAGCAGCTTGGGACAGGCACTTCAAGAGACCCAGTACTTC,CASSLGQALQETQYF
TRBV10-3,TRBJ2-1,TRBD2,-,TGTGCCATCAGTGAGTCCCTAGCGGGGCCCTGGAATGAGCAGTTCTTC,CAISESLAGPWNEQFF
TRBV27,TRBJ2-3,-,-,TGTGCCAGCAGTTTATCGGCCGGGGCAGGTTCAGATACGCAGTATTTT,CASSLSAGAGSDTQYF
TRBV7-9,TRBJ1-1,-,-,TGTGCCAGCAGCTTAATTACGCGCAATTCCTTCATGAACACTGAAGCTTTCTTT,CASSLITRNSFMNTEAFF
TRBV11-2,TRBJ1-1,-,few,TGTGCCAGCAGCTTTCAGGGGAACACTGAAGCTTTCTTT,CASSFQGNTEAFF
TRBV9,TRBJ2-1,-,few,TGTGCCAGCAGCGTAGATTCCCCTCAAAAGCAGTTCTTC,CASSVDSPQKQFF
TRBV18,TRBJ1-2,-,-,TGTGCCAGCTCACCACGAAGGGGCTTTGGATACTATGGCTACACCTTC,CASSPRRGFGYYGYTF
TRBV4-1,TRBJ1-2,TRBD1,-,TGCGCCAGCAGCCTGGAGGGACAGGGGGCGCGGGGCTACACCTTC,CASSLEGQGARGYTF
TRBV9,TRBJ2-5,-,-,TGTGCCAGCAGCGTATATGGGGGCACGGAGACCCAGTACTTC,CASSVYGGTETQYF
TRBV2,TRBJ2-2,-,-,TGTGCCAGCAGTCTCCCGGCCAGGAACACCGGGGAGCTGTTTTTT,CASSLPARNTGELFF
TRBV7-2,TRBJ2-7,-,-,TGTGCCAGCAGCCATAGTTCCCTCTACGAGCAGTACTTC,CASSHSSLYEQYF
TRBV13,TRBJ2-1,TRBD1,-,TGTGCCAGCAGCTTAGGGGGACAGGGGGCTGGGAATGAGCAGTTCTTC,CASSLGGQGAGNEQFF
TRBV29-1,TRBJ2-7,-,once,TGCAGCACCCAAGAGGGGCAAGGGACTTACGAGCAGTACTTC,CSTQEGQGTYEQYF
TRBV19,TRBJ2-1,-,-,TGTGCCAGTAGTAGCCAGCTATCTTCATATGAGCAGTTCTTC,CASSSQLSSYEQFF
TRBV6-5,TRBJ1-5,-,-,TGTGCCAGCAGTCCGACCCCAGGGCCCGGGCCCCAGCATTTT,CASSPTPGPGPQHF
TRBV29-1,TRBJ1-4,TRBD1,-,TGCAGCGCTGGGTCAGGGGGGGCTAATGAAAAACTGTTTTTT,CSAGSGGANEKLFF
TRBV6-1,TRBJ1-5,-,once,TGTGCCAGCAGTGAAAATGGAGGAGGCCACCCCAGCAATCAGCCCCAGCATTTT,CASSENGGGHPSNQPQHF
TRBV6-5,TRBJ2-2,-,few,TGTGCCAGCACCTTTAGCATTCCCGGGGAGCTGTTTTTT,CASTFSIPGELFF